Listed below are T cell receptor beta chains from one sample, sequenced in a study of Tregs in tolerant kidney transplant recipients. The protocol was immunoSEQ multiplex PCR, while the TCRdb copy is restricted to in-frame clones and leaves out a portion. The sample carries 95,000 to 120,000 clones, 90% recorded once. The material was CD4+ T cells from blood, obtained before the transplant. The receptors come from a human donor who received a combined kidney and bone marrow transplant. Both conserved end residues are part of each CDR3. The D gene is left open where the match is weak. Part of the rows lack a size; the others show once, few, many or a class for expanded clones.

V	J	size	D	CDR3
TRBV7-6	TRBJ1-4	.	.	CASSLGRPGLEKLFF
TRBV28	TRBJ1-2	once	.	CASTLSGNYGYTF
TRBV6-5	TRBJ1-1	.	.	CASSPQGTHTEAFF
TRBV30	TRBJ1-4	.	TRBD1	CAWSTRGHGNEKLFF
TRBV28	TRBJ2-1	.	TRBD2	CASSGAGVGNEQFF
TRBV2	TRBJ2-5	.	.	CASRKTGTQETQYF
TRBV27	TRBJ2-1	.	TRBD2	CASSTLRESPEQFF
TRBV4-1	TRBJ2-7	.	TRBD1	CASSQEMDLGQGWNEQYF
TRBV11-2	TRBJ1-2	.	.	CASSYSGFRDYGYTF
TRBV29-1	TRBJ2-3	.	TRBD1	CSANRGPADTQYF
TRBV15	TRBJ1-1	.	.	CATSGWRGNTEAFF
TRBV6-4	TRBJ2-7	once	TRBD1	CASRTGTGCYEQYF
TRBV5-5	TRBJ1-1	.	TRBD1	CASSLRRQGEAFF
TRBV6-5	TRBJ1-2	.	TRBD1	CASSSGQGLGYTF
TRBV7-9	TRBJ2-7	.	TRBD2	CASSLARAPSGRADEQYF
TRBV14	TRBJ1-2	.	TRBD1	CASSPDPGTGDLYGYTF